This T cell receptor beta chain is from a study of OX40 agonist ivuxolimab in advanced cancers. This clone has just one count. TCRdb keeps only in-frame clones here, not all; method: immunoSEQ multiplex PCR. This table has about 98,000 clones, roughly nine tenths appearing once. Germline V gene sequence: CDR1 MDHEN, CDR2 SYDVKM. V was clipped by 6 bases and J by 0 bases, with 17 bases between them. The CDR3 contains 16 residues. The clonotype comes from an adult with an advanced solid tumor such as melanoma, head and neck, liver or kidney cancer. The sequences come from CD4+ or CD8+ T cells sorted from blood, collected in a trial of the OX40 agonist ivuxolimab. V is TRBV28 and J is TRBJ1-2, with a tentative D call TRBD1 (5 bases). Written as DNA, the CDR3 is TGTGCCAGCAGGGCTCGGGACCTTTTGTCTAACTATGGCTACACCTTC. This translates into CASRARDLLSNYGYTF.